A selection of T cell receptor beta chains follows, all from one sample in a study of identical twins. TCRdb analysed the 5' RACE reads with MiXCR anew, one entry per CDR3 protein. The sample has about 520,000 distinct CDR3 sequences; 22% are singletons. The sample was also linked to a second study, of T cells expressing NK-cell markers.

The specimen sequenced was CD4+ T cells sorted from blood. The receptors come from a young woman in good health. CDR3s include the opening cysteine and the closing phenylalanine or tryptophan.

>TRBV20-1
CSAARGYTEAFF
>TRBV4-3
CASSQDSSGVHNEQFF
>TRBV20-1
CSARVPGQGQETQYF
>TRBV4-3
CASSQYPGELFF
>TRBV12-3/TRBV12-4
CASSYGQEAFF
>TRBV6-1
CASTRQPERSNEQFF
>TRBV20-1
CSAIGGDGETQYF
>TRBV20-1
CSARDLKGANVLTF
>TRBV6-1
CASKGGSSSDTQYF
>TRBV2
CASSGGRAQETQYF
>TRBV12-3/TRBV12-4
CASGPTGRNEQFF
>TRBV12-3/TRBV12-4
CASSLIGQGGQPQHF
>TRBV20-1
CSARDPKIEGVPSAKNIQYF
>TRBV11-3
CASSLVTDNEQFF
>TRBV7-8
CASSLQGPKNTEAFF
>TRBV12-3/TRBV12-4
CASSFGRGAKNIQYF
>TRBV4-2
CASSQELASETQYF
>TRBV5-1
CASSRGVSYNEQFF
>TRBV18
CASSYRQGPNEQYF
>TRBV11-2
CASNTQRGDFGQYF
>TRBV12-3/TRBV12-4
CASSRAGTGIQPQHF
>TRBV12-3/TRBV12-4
CASSNDRAGRGRVPQHF
>TRBV9
CASSVGDGSSYEQYF
>TRBV27
CASSLRRGSGRHTDTQYF
>TRBV5-5
CASSGTGWETQYF
>TRBV6-1
CASSTGQGVSYEQYF
>TRBV20-1
CSPRPGVDTEAFF
>TRBV29-1
CSVGRSSNEQYF
>TRBV11-2
CASSSHVGKQFF
>TRBV29-1
CSVEVTGTEAFF
>TRBV12-3/TRBV12-4
CASSLWPNTEAFF